The 14 T cell receptor beta chains presented below share a single source sample, sequenced in a study of tissue T cells after allogeneic stem cell transplantation. Profiling relied on immunoSEQ multiplex PCR, and the TCRdb table lists in-frame clones only, not all of them. Among approximately 45,000 clones listed, about 73% were seen once. Sequencing input: sorted cells pooled from one or two spleens. The receptors stem from a pool of C57BL/6 mice in good health.

A word on this clone: All gene names here are mouse names. The read ends 1 residue shy of where the CDR3 ends; the end is completed using the germline J gene. The chain has TRBV2 and TRBJ1-1; 8 bases align to TRBD1. The CDR3 is made up of 15 amino acids. Trimming at V came to 0 bases and at J to 5 bases, leaving 5 bases not matched to a gene. Germline V gene data show CDR1 as LGHNA and CDR2 as YSYQKL. The CDR3 DNA, read in part, is TGTGCCAGCAGCCAAGATGGCAGGGGGCGAACAGAAGTCTTC. It specifies CASSQDGRGRTEVF. The entire CDR3 is CASSQDGRGRTEVFF.

As regards this clone: Gene names are the mouse ones. With the read ending 1 residue before the CDR3 end, the germline J gene is used to fill in that end. The rearrangement uses TRBV24 and TRBJ2-2; no firm D call. V shed 5 bases and J shed 0 bases, with 7 bases lying between them. CDR1 and CDR2 (germline): KGHTA, FRNEEI. This CDR3 is built from 14 residues. The CDR3 bases that were read are TGTGCCAGCAGTACGAAGACAAACACCGGGCAGCTCTAC. It translates to CASSTKTNTGQLY. The CDR3 in its entirety is CASSTKTNTGQLYF.

On this clone: The gene symbols are mouse symbols. The read terminates 1 residue ahead of where the CDR3 ends, so the germline J gene completes it. The rearrangement joins TRBV14 to TRBJ1-1; D gene unclear. Trimming removed 3 bases at V and 3 bases at J, with 9 bases between. This CDR3 has 13 residues. Germline CDR1 is SGHDT and CDR2 is FRDEAV. CDR3: CASSSRHYTEVFF. The sequenced part of the CDR3 DNA is TGTGCCAGCAGTTCCCGACATTACACAGAAGTCTTC.

A remark on this clone: Gene names denote mouse genes. The read terminates 1 residue ahead of where the CDR3 ends, so the germline J gene completes it. This CDR3 is also generated by other DNA sequences in the sample. J is TRBJ1-1 and V is TRBV20, with D possibly being TRBD1 (5 bases). This CDR3 contains 14 residues. Germline CDR1 reads GFQATS; CDR2 reads STVNSAI. Trimming cost V 0 bases and J 0 bases, with 8 bases left between them. Partial CDR3 DNA: TGTGGTGCTAGGGATCCGGGACAGAACACAGAAGTCTTC. Encoded protein: CGARDPGQNTEVF. The CDR3 in its entirety is CGARDPGQNTEVFF.

As concerns this clone: Gene names and germline refer to mouse. The CDR3 end is not reached by the read, which stops 1 residue before it; the germline J gene fills it in. This chain connects TRBV16 to TRBJ1-3; possible D gene TRBD1, 5 bases. The CDR3 consists of 14 residues. V was shortened by 1 base and J by 2 bases, with 6 bases between the two germline ends. Germline V lookup: CDR1 SGHSA, CDR2 FRNQAP. The CDR3 protein is CASSLGGAGNTLYF. CDR3 bases read: TGTGCAAGCAGCTTAGGGGGCGCTGGAAATACGCTCTAT.

Comment on this clone: These gene names are mouse names. The read ends 1 residue shy of where the CDR3 ends; the end is completed using the germline J gene. The chain combines TRBV31 with TRBJ1-1; D unresolved. This CDR3 region has 14 residues. Germline values: CDR1 GKSSPN, CDR2 SITVG. Trimming removed 0 bases from V and 0 bases from J, with 8 bases in between. CDR3 residues: CAWSLTSANTEVFF. CDR3 DNA, as far as it was read: TGTGCCTGGAGTCTAACATCTGCAAACACAGAAGTCTTC.

Of note for this clone: Mouse gene names apply. The observed sequence ends 1 residue before the CDR3 terminus, with the missing tail filled in from the germline J gene. The rearrangement links TRBV15 to TRBJ1-1; 7 bases fit TRBD1. The V segment lost 4 bases and the J segment 0 bases; nucleotides outside the gene matches: 2. The length of the CDR3 is 14 residues. Germline V gives CDR1 SGHND, CDR2 FRSKSL. CDR3 DNA, as far as it was read: TGTGCCAGCAGTTCAGGGACAGAGAACACAGAAGTCTTC. Translating gives CASSSGTENTEVF. The complete CDR3 sequence is CASSSGTENTEVFF.

Comment on this clone: Gene names are mouse gene names. The read ends 1 residue early relative to the CDR3; the germline J gene fills the gap. The chain is built from TRBV13-1 and TRBJ2-1; 8 bases are shared with TRBD2. CDR3 length equals 13 residues. Germline trimming cut 3 bases from V and 5 bases from J; bases unmatched to any gene: 1. The V gene's germline CDR1 is NSHNY and CDR2 SYGAGN. The sequenced part of the CDR3 DNA is TGTGCCAGCAGTGGGGGGGGGCATGCTGAGCAGTTC. It is translated as CASSGGGHAEQF. The CDR3 in its entirety is CASSGGGHAEQFF.

As concerns this clone: The listed genes are named as in mouse. The read ends 1 residue early relative to the CDR3; the germline J gene fills the gap. The chain carries TRBV19 and TRBJ1-6; a weak D match, TRBD1 (5 bases). TRBJ1-6 is filed as an ORF, its function uncertain. The germline gives CDR1 FNHDT, CDR2 SITEND (reference sequence). The V end lost 5 bases, the J end lost 3 bases, and 12 bases lay between the germline ends. This CDR3 is built from 15 residues. The CDR3: CASRPPGRYNSPLYF. The covered CDR3 bases are TGTGCCAGCAGACCCCCGGGGCGCTATAATTCGCCCCTCTAC.

Concerning this clone itself: Genes and germline are mouse. The read is 1 residue too short to cover the CDR3 end, so that end is filled in from the germline J gene. The V gene is TRBV14, the J gene TRBJ2-5; D could derive from TRBD1 or TRBD2 (5 bases each). V lost 5 bases, J lost 0 bases, and 10 bases lay in between. Germline CDR1 reads SGHDT; CDR2 reads FRDEAV. The CDR3 spans 14 residues. The CDR3 sequence: CASSPRGNQDTQYF. The CDR3 DNA, read in part, is TGTGCCAGCAGCCCCCGGGGGAACCAAGACACCCAGTAC.

In the case of this clone: Gene names and germline refer to mouse. The read stops 1 residue short of the end of the CDR3; the missing end is completed from the germline J gene. This rearrangement joins TRBV5 to TRBJ2-5, with 12 positions matching TRBD2. This CDR3 has 15 amino acids. Germline CDR1 LGHNA, CDR2 YNLKQL (reference sequence). The V segment lost 3 bases and the J segment 8 bases; nucleotides outside the gene matches: 6. The CDR3 DNA, read in part, is TGTGCCAGCAGCCACGACTGGGGGGGCGAGGGCACCCAGTAC. Protein: CASSHDWGGEGTQY. The full CDR3 protein is CASSHDWGGEGTQYF.

This clone was observed once. Mouse germline and gene names are used. The read finishes 1 residue shy of the CDR3 end, and the germline J gene is used to complete it. The chain joins TRBV13-1 to TRBJ2-3, with a weak D call TRBD1 (6 bases). CDR3 length equals 15 residues. Between the trimmed V and J ends, which lost 2 bases and 0 bases, there was a span of 10 bases. Germline-derived CDR1 and CDR2 are NSHNY and SYGAGN. The covered CDR3 bases are TGTGCCAGCAGTGAGAGGGGGAGTAGTGCAGAAACGCTGTAT. Translation gives CASSERGSSAETLY. The whole CDR3 is CASSERGSSAETLYF.

A few counts support this clone. The gene symbols are mouse symbols. The CDR3 here is CASRQANSDYTF. The sequenced part of the CDR3 DNA is TGTGCCAGCAGGCAAGCAAACTCCGACTACACC. This sequence joins TRBV3 and TRBJ1-2, with D unresolved. The read comes to an end 1 residue before the CDR3 does, leaving the germline J gene to fill in the end. Germline CDR1 is SNHLY and CDR2 is FYNGKV (reference sequence). V lost 6 bases, J lost 0 bases, and 5 bases lay in between. The CDR3 spans 12 residues.

With regard to this clone: Genes and germline are mouse. The read gets to within 1 residue of the CDR3 end, and the germline J gene fills in the rest. The chain employs TRBV19 and TRBJ1-3, with a tentative D call TRBD1 (5 bases). The germline V gene encodes CDR1 FNHDT and CDR2 SITEND (reference sequence). V lost 4 bases, J lost 0 bases, and 8 bases lay in between. The CDR3 runs to 14 residues. The sequenced CDR3 bases are TGTGCCAGCAGTCGGGACCCTTCTGGAAATACGCTCTAT. Translated: CASSRDPSGNTLY. The whole CDR3 protein is CASSRDPSGNTLYF.